The clone carrying this T cell receptor beta chain was observed once. Its cognate antigen is unknown. This specimen comes from a study of T cell responses to AZD1222 COVID-19 vaccine. Study in general: Second doses at about 4 or about 12 weeks were pooled.

Libraries were prepared by immunoSEQ multiplex PCR; TCRdb keeps only in-frame clonotypes and omits some of them. This sample has about 100,000 clones, with 92% found just once. General study points: Elevations in Spike-specific TCR breadth and depth followed administration of two AZD1222 doses.

There are 13 residues in the CDR3. The V gene's germline CDR1 is MDHEN and CDR2 SYDVKM. Losses at the gene ends were 4 bases for V and 7 bases for J; bases not matched to a gene: 3. This receptor was identified in an adult in good health. The chain recombines TRBV28 with TRBJ1-2; TRBD1 agrees at 10 bases. Sequenced here: peripheral blood, sampled on day 0 of AZD1222 vaccination. This CDR3 reads CASSSGQGTGYTF. The CDR3 nucleotides are TGTGCCAGCAGTTCGGGACAGGGGACTGGCTACACCTTC.